This T cell receptor (beta chain) emerged from a study of human T cells and chemical hapten exposure. Study overall: Mainly, slight library volume differences in the pool made TCR yields vary.

For this clonotype: The antigen is not known.

Study-wide points: Patch test score tracked positively with PT1 expanded TCR counts.

TCRdb called the RACE reads again in MiXCR, with one record for every CDR3 protein. The sample holds 300,000 to 450,000 distinct CDR3 sequences, 4.5% to 5.5% seen once. Documented time point: pre-sensitization, week 0. This sample's treatment: therapeutic diphenylcyclopropenone sensitization with weekly scalp DPC. Every patch test was put on after a blood sample was taken. This CDR3 region has 11 residues. Germline assignment: CDR1 SGHDN and CDR2 FVKESK. Between the trimmed V and J ends, which lost 1 base and 6 bases, there was a span of 4 bases. This chain connects TRBV14 to TRBJ2-7; no reliable D call. Source: whole blood, taken in connection with sensitization to the hapten diphenylcyclopropenone (DPC). The clonotype comes from a woman aged 50 to 60 with alopecia areata. Some clones in this sample may be carry-over from other donors' samples. CDR3 protein: CASSQGVEQYF. The DNA of the CDR3 is TGTGCCAGCAGCCAAGGGGTCGAGCAGTACTTC.